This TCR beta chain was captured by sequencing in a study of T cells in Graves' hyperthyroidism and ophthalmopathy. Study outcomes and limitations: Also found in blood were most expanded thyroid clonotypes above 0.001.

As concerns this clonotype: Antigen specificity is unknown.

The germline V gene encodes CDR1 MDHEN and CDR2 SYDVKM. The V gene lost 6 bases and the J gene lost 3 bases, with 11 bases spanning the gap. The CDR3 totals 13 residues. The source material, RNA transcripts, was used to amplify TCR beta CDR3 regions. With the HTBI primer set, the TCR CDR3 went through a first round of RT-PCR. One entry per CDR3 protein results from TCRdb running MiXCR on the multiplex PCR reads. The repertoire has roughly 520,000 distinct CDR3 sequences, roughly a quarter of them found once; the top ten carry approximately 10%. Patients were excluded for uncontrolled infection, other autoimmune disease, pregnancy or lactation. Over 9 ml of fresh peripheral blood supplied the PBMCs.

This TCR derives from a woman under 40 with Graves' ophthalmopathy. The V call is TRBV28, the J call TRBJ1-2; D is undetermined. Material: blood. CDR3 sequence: CASRTQADYGYTF. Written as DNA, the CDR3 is TGTGCCAGCAGGACCCAGGCTGACTATGGCTACACCTTC.